The T cell receptor (beta chain) under discussion was sequenced for a study of blood T cell repertoires in COVID-19. The overall study: Donors in the United States, Italy and Spain gave samples during acute or convalescent COVID-19.

Generated by immunoSEQ multiplex PCR, the TCRdb table keeps only in-frame clones and is missing some. The sample yields roughly 260,000 clones, 75% to 90% seen once. The cohort comprised adults aged 18 to 89 years residing in some 24 US areas. Donors in Cohort 3 counted as recovered after two negative PCRs, clearance, or symptom resolution. What was sequenced was PBMCs or T cells enriched from blood (not recorded which). The clonotype comes from a woman aged 50 to 60 who had recovered from COVID-19.

The CDR3 sequence: CASSARSDRGPLLGSYEQYF. DNA of the CDR3: TGTGCCAGCAGTGCCCGCTCGGACAGGGGGCCCTTGCTTGGGTCCTACGAGCAGTACTTC. The rearrangement uses TRBV6-1 and TRBJ2-7; TRBD1 agrees at 11 bases. Germline V gives CDR1 MNHNS, CDR2 SASEGT. The CDR3 runs to 20 residues. V was pared by 4 bases and J by 1 base, with 18 bases of the junction left unmatched.